This record concerns one TCR beta chain sequence. The source of the sample is a study of blood T cell repertoires in COVID-19. Study context: Both acute and convalescent COVID-19 samples were obtained from the United States, Italy and Spain.

As originally analysed: Counts of nucleated cells, estimated from reference gene primer amplification, were obtained. The data were produced by immunoSEQ multiplex PCR, yet TCRdb's version contains in-frame clones alone and is incomplete. V, J and clone size derive from that table, while D and trimming were established from the DNA sequence. The repertoire has about 240,000 clones, about 93% of them found once; the top ten carry around 0.86%. This clonotype originated in a man between 25 and 39 years old with COVID-19, enrolled during active disease. Sequencing was done on a sample of peripheral blood.

The CDR3 spells CASSQEYGQPQHF. CDR3 nucleotides: TGCGCCAGCAGCCAAGAGTATGGCCAGCCCCAGCATTTT. The chain employs TRBV4-1 and TRBJ1-5, with D unclear. Trimming cost V 0 bases and J 7 bases, with 7 bases left between them. The CDR3 is 13 amino acids. Germline CDR1 MGHRA, CDR2 YSYEKL.